The clone carrying this TCR beta chain occurred a few times. Its antigen is not known. TCRdb fed the 5' RACE reads into MiXCR, producing one record per CDR3 protein. Of 220,000 or so distinct CDR3 sequences in the sample, around 6.6% were seen once. The data originate from a study of identical twins. General observations from the study: Monozygotic twin pairs showed more out-of-frame TCR alpha sharing than models estimated. In cord blood, abundant beta clonotypes had fewer insertions; memory showed no trend. Excess twin sharing in beta out-of-frame sequences was weaker.

CDR3 size: 14 residues. CDR1 is SNHLY, CDR2 FYNNEI, per germline. Losses at the gene ends were 8 bases for V and 6 bases for J; bases not matched to a gene: 7. These data were also filed under a second study, of yellow fever vaccine responses in identical twins.

Material for sequencing was memory (CD45RO+) T cells sorted from blood. The receptor comes from a woman younger than 30 in good health. The chain couples TRBV2 to TRBJ2-1; 10 bases agree with TRBD2. CDR3 sequence: CASRRASGSNEQFF. As DNA, the CDR3 is TGTGCCAGCCGGCGTGCTAGCGGGAGCAATGAGCAGTTCTTC.